This TCR beta chain was observed in a study of blood T cell repertoires in COVID-19. On the study more broadly: Samples came from the United States, Italy and Spain, spanning acute and convalescent COVID-19. T cells, B-cell-depleted T cells, or PBMCs supplied cDNA or gDNA.

Per the authors' pipeline: From reference gene primer amplification, estimates of nucleated cell counts were derived. The method was immunoSEQ multiplex PCR; TCRdb's version includes in-frame clones alone and lacks a portion of them. That table furnishes V, J and clone size, whereas the DNA furnished D and trimming. Among over 150,000 clones listed, roughly 87% were seen once. CDR3 length: 13 residues. Trimming stripped 6 bases from V and 1 base from J, with 11 bases between. In germline, CDR1 is SQVTM, CDR2 ANQGSEA. Sequenced sample: peripheral blood. This TCR derives from a woman aged 60 to 75 who had recovered from COVID-19. This chain uses TRBV29-1 with TRBJ2-3; perhaps TRBD2 as D (6 bases). CDR3 amino acids: CSVWGGGTDTQYF. The CDR3, as DNA: TGCAGCGTGTGGGGCGGGGGCACAGATACGCAGTATTTT.